This TCR beta chain was identified in a study of technical replicates of blood from a handful of donors. The germline V gene has CDR1 LNHDA and CDR2 SQIVND (reference sequence). The CDR3 covers 13 residues. After removal of 6 bases from V and 4 bases from J, the junction contained 4 bases not matched to a gene. Using immunoSEQ multiplex PCR, the repertoire was profiled, and TCRdb retains in-frame clones only, with some absent. The table includes approximately 89,000 clones, 94% detected once. The sample comprised T cells isolated from PBMCs. The TCR originated in a human donor in good health. This chain connects TRBV19 to TRBJ2-5; 8 bases agree with TRBD1. CDR3 nucleotide sequence: TGTGCCAGTAGCCTCAGGGGGCTAGAGACCCAGTACTTC. Its translation: CASSLRGLETQYF.